This T cell receptor (beta chain) originates from a study of T cells in Graves' hyperthyroidism and ophthalmopathy. Broader study findings: The model forecast ophthalmopathy, anticipating it by a median around 6.9 months before onset. Expanded thyroid clonotypes (above 0.001) were mostly also found in blood. Ophthalmopathy stood apart from stable hyperthyroidism in a 13 V-J model.

Germline-derived CDR1 and CDR2 are SGHRS and YFSETQ. Trimming pared 0 bases from V and 2 bases from J, leaving 8 bases between. This CDR3 has 14 amino acids. Together with thyroid ultrasound, orbital computed tomography, serum thyroxine and TRAb, clinical symptoms were used for diagnoses. A word on this clonotype: Its matching antigen is unknown.

TCR beta CDR3 region amplification was performed from RNA transcripts. An initial round of RT-PCR targeting the TCR CDR3 relied on the HTBI primer set. TCRdb reprocessed the multiplex PCR reads with MiXCR, giving one entry per CDR3 protein. The table lists 45,000 to 55,000 distinct CDR3 sequences, approximately 53% of them singletons, with over 30% in the top ten. This chain connects TRBV5-1 to TRBJ1-1; the D gene is possibly TRBD1 (6 bases). This TCR came from a man between 18 and 35 years old with Graves' hyperthyroidism. Sequenced material: peripheral blood or thyroid tissue (not recorded which). CDR3 loop: CASSLGQANTEAFF. CDR3 DNA: TGCGCCAGCAGCTTGGGACAGGCAAACACTGAAGCTTTCTTT.